One and the same sample provided the 19 T cell receptor beta chains below, sequenced in a study of cytomegalovirus exposure and HLA in healthy donors. PCR employed 60 Vbeta and 13 Jbeta primers. Data came from immunoSEQ multiplex PCR; TCRdb stores just in-frame clones and leaves some out. Of 150,000 or so clones listed, around three quarters are singletons. The sample was PBMCs. These receptors were taken from a woman in her sixties in good health and CMV-seropositive.

As regards this clone: The sample carries other DNA sequences with the same CDR3. The chain is built from TRBV30 and TRBJ1-2, with TRBD1 matching over 8 bases. J gave up 8 bases and V 2 bases, and 7 bases lay outside the gene matches. The CDR3 contains 13 residues. The germline V gene encodes CDR1 GTSNPN and CDR2 SVGIG (reference sequence). DNA for the CDR3: TGTGCCTGGAGTTCAGGGGGCAACGGGGGCTACACCTTC. Its protein product is CAWSSGGNGGYTF.

V is TRBV6-1 and J is TRBJ1-2, with D unclear. Germline V CDR1 and CDR2: MNHNS, SASEGT. Trimming pared 6 bases from V and 4 bases from J, leaving 6 bases between. The CDR3 runs to 11 residues. The CDR3 coding sequence is TGTGCCAGCAGCCTTCTCTATGGCTACACCTTC. It translates to CASSLLYGYTF.

This clone turned up a few times. V gene TRBV5-1 combines with J gene TRBJ1-6; D possibly corresponds to TRBD1 (5 bases). With 2 bases removed from V and 9 bases from J, the gap between germline ends came to 9 bases. Germline lookup yields CDR1 SGHRS and CDR2 YFSETQ. The CDR3 extends over 13 amino acids. CDR3 sequence reads: CASSFDQGSPLHF. DNA of the CDR3: TGCGCCAGCAGCTTTGACCAGGGTTCACCCCTCCACTTT.

In this sample, this clone turned up a few times. The chain is built from TRBV5-6 and TRBJ1-5; 8 nucleotides align to TRBD1. Germline CDR1 SGHDT, CDR2 YYEEEE. The CDR3 extends over 15 amino acids. Trimming removed 4 bases from V and 2 bases from J; junction bases left unmatched: 5. CDR3 in DNA: TGTGCCAGCAGCCGGACAGGGTTTGGCAATCAGCCCCAGCATTTT. Protein sequence: CASSRTGFGNQPQHF.

This sequence joins TRBV5-4 and TRBJ2-7; 12 bases are a match to TRBD2. The CDR3 loop spans 17 amino acids. With V trimmed by 1 base and J by 0 bases, 5 bases remained unmatched. Germline-derived CDR1 and CDR2 are SGHNT and YYREEE (reference sequence). Here the CDR3 reads CASSLWGLAGTSYEQYF. CDR3 nucleotides: TGTGCCAGCAGCTTGTGGGGACTAGCGGGCACCTCCTACGAGCAGTACTTC.

The V call is TRBV6-5, the J call TRBJ2-7, with TRBD2 matching over 13 bases. The CDR3 consists of 13 residues. Per the germline V gene, CDR1 is MNHEY and CDR2 is SVGAGI. V gave up 8 bases and J gave up 5 bases; unmatched junction bases: 3. The CDR3 region is CASRTSGSHEQYF. In nucleotides, the CDR3 is TGTGCCAGCCGGACTAGCGGGAGTCACGAGCAGTACTTC.

The chain links TRBV6-5 to TRBJ2-1; weak D call: TRBD2 (6 bases). In germline, CDR1 is MNHEY, CDR2 SVGAGI. This CDR3 is 14 amino acids long. V lost 7 bases and J lost 10, with 20 bases in between. CDR3 nucleotides: TGTGCCAGCAACCGGGCTAGTGTAGCGGCCGAGCAGTTCTTC. Translating it yields CASNRASVAAEQFF.

CDR3 sequence: CSVEWYPNAITEAFF. CDR3 bases: TGCAGCGTTGAATGGTACCCTAACGCGATCACTGAAGCTTTCTTT. The V and J genes are TRBV29-1 and TRBJ1-1; D call uncertain. The CDR3 is 15 amino acids. Per germline, CDR1 SQVTM and CDR2 ANQGSEA. The germline V and J ends were trimmed by 2 bases and 4 bases, with 17 bases remaining between them.

This sequence joins TRBV29-1 and TRBJ1-1, with 9 positions matching TRBD1. The CDR3 contains 15 residues. Germline V lookup: CDR1 SQVTM, CDR2 ANQGSEA. With V trimmed by 4 bases and J by 0 bases, 6 bases remained unmatched. CDR3 region: CSVGGTGIVNTEAFF. The DNA for the CDR3 is TGCAGCGTTGGTGGGACAGGGATTGTGAACACTGAAGCTTTCTTT.

The chain recombines TRBV28 with TRBJ1-5, with D possibly TRBD1 on 6 matching bases. Trimming took 1 base from V and 7 from J, leaving 14 bases between them. The CDR3 has 15 residues. Looked up from germline, CDR1 is MDHEN and CDR2 is SYDVKM. The CDR3 nucleotides are TGTGCCAGCAGTTTATTAGGACAGTTAGAACAGCCCCAGCATTTT. It yields the protein CASSLLGQLEQPQHF.

This sequence joins TRBV28 and TRBJ1-2; 11 nucleotides match TRBD1. CDR1 is MDHEN and CDR2 is SYDVKM in the germline V gene. V dropped 2 bases and J dropped 8; count of bases not matched to a gene: 10. This CDR3 has 16 amino acids. CDR3 sequence: CASSLSLGQGAGGYTF. The CDR3 DNA reads as TGTGCCAGCAGTTTAAGTCTTGGACAGGGGGCGGGGGGCTACACCTTC.

CDR3 residues: CASSLLDSPGDTQYF. In nucleotides, the CDR3 is TGCGCCAGCAGCCTACTGGACTCCCCTGGCGATACGCAGTATTTT. The J gene is TRBJ2-3, the V gene TRBV5-1; a possible D gene is TRBD2 (5 bases). The CDR3 consists of 15 residues. V lost 4 bases, J lost 6 bases, and 18 bases lay in between. Germline V gene lookup returns CDR1 SGHRS and CDR2 YFSETQ. Full variable domain (missing parts from reference TRBV5-1 and TRBJ2-3): KAGVTQTPRYLIKTRGQQVTLSCSPISGHRSVSWYQQTPGQGLQFLFEYFSETQRNKGNFPGRFSGRQFSNSRSEMNVSTLELGDSALYLCASSLLDSPGDTQYFGPGTRLTVL.

This clone was detected only once. The rearrangement joins TRBV5-4 to TRBJ2-1; D may be TRBD2 (5 bases). Germline CDR1 reads SGHNT; CDR2 reads YYREEE (reference sequence). V gave up 0 bases and J gave up 2 bases, with 9 bases separating them. The CDR3 covers 15 residues. The CDR3 here is CASSLGAVTYNEQFF. CDR3 DNA sequence: TGTGCCAGCAGCTTGGGAGCGGTTACCTACAATGAGCAGTTCTTC.

This sequence joins TRBV28 and TRBJ1-4, with D possibly TRBD1 on 5 matching bases. The CDR3 is made up of 13 amino acids. Trimming pared 7 bases from V and 8 bases from J, leaving 14 bases between. The germline gives CDR1 MDHEN, CDR2 SYDVKM. The CDR3 coding sequence is TGTGCCAGCACCTGGGGGGGGAAAGAAAAACTGTTTTTT. Protein: CASTWGGKEKLFF.

CDR3 residues: CASSFDLDRGRSEQYF. CDR3 DNA: TGTGCCAGCAGCTTCGATTTGGACAGGGGGCGTTCCGAGCAGTACTTC. The V call is TRBV5-6, the J call TRBJ2-7; 11 bases map to TRBD1. J gave up 6 bases and V 2 bases, and 10 bases lay outside the gene matches. This CDR3 comprises 16 residues. CDR1 and CDR2 (germline): SGHDT, YYEEEE.

This clone was recorded once. V is TRBV18 and J is TRBJ1-1; D call uncertain. V lost 2 bases, J lost 4 bases, and 8 bases lay in between. The germline CDR1 and CDR2 sequences are KGHSH and LQKENI. The CDR3 covers 13 residues. CDR3 coding DNA: TGTGCCAGCTCACCAGCGACAACCACTGAAGCTTTCTTT. Its translation: CASSPATTTEAFF. Using reference TRBV18 and TRBJ1-1 for the parts outside the CDR3, the full variable domain is NAGVMQNPRHLVRRRGQEARLRCSPMKGHSHVYWYRQLPEEGLKFMVYLQKENIIDESGMPKERFSAEFPKEGPSILRIQQVVRGDSAAYFCASSPATTTEAFFGQGTRLTVV.

The CDR3 DNA is TGTGCCAGCAGTTATGATGACAGGGGGGGTGAAAAACTGTTTTTT. It translates to CASSYDDRGGEKLFF. This chain connects TRBV6-5 to TRBJ1-4; 9 bases line up with TRBD1. The CDR3 length is 15 residues. The germline gives CDR1 MNHEY, CDR2 SVGAGI. J lost 7 bases, V lost 3 bases, and 6 bases had no gene match.

The chain's CDR3 is CAWTGGEKLFF. The CDR3 DNA sequence: TGTGCCTGGACAGGTGGTGAAAAACTGTTTTTT. V gene TRBV30 combines with J gene TRBJ1-4, with D uncertain. The CDR3 spans 11 residues. Trimming took 4 bases from V and 7 from J, leaving 7 bases between them. The germline gives CDR1 GTSNPN, CDR2 SVGIG (reference sequence).

This chain joins TRBV11-2 and TRBJ2-7; tentatively, D is TRBD1 (5 bases). V lost 2 bases and J 6 bases, leaving 17 bases between the germline ends. Germline-derived CDR1 and CDR2 are SGHAT and FQNNGV. The CDR3 is made up of 15 amino acids. The CDR3 nucleotides read TGTGCCAGCAGCTTAAAAAGTCAAGGGCAGGGCGAGCAGTACTTC. Its translation: CASSLKSQGQGEQYF. The entire variable domain, with the rest obtained from reference TRBV11-2 and TRBJ2-7, is as follows: EAGVAQSPRYKIIEKRQSVAFWCNPISGHATLYWYQQILGQGPKLLIQFQNNGVVDDSQLPKDRFSAERLKGVDSTLKIQPAKLEDSAVYLCASSLKSQGQGEQYFGPGTRLTVT.